Listed below are T cell receptor beta chains from one sample, sequenced in a study of shared clonotypes between healthy human individuals. The protocol was immunoSEQ multiplex PCR, while the TCRdb copy is restricted to in-frame clones and leaves out a portion. Of roughly 1,500,000 clones detected, 95% to 99% appear once; the ten largest clones hold about 0.42%. What was sequenced was naive CD4+ T cells sorted from blood. The receptors shown here come from a young man in good health. CDR3s include the opening cysteine and the closing phenylalanine or tryptophan. The order of the fields is V gene, J gene, clone size, CDR3 length, D gene, CDR3 DNA, CDR3 protein. D genes are given only for firm matches. Some rows mark clone size as missing; the rest say once, few, many or name a class of expanded clone.

>TRBV30|TRBJ1-1|.|13|.
TGTGCCGGGGGACCCGACATTACCCCTGAAGCTTTCTTT
CAGGPDITPEAFF
>TRBV9|TRBJ2-7|.|16|TRBD2
TGTGCCAGCAGCGTAGCGCTAGCGGCGGGGGACGACGAGCAGTACTTC
CASSVALAAGDDEQYF
>TRBV4-3|TRBJ1-2|once|15|.
TGCGCCAGCAGCCAAGGAACAGGGCCCAACTATGGCTACACCTTC
CASSQGTGPNYGYTF
>TRBV9|TRBJ1-1|.|14|.
TGTGCCAGCAGCGTAGACGGAGGGAACACTGAAGCTTTCTTT
CASSVDGGNTEAFF
>TRBV29-1|TRBJ2-5|.|10|.
TGCAGCGTAGATCCTAAGACCCAGTACTTC
CSVDPKTQYF
>TRBV30|TRBJ2-7|.|11|.
TGTGCCTGGAGAGGAGGGTACGAGCAGTACTTC
CAWRGGYEQYF
>TRBV5-1|TRBJ2-5|.|13|.
TGCGCCAGCAGCTTAACAGTACAAGAGACCCAGTACTTC
CASSLTVQETQYF
>TRBV19|TRBJ2-5|once|15|TRBD1
TGTGCCAGTAGTATGATGGGACAGGGTAGCGAGACCCAGTACTTC
CASSMMGQGSETQYF
>TRBV5-4|TRBJ2-1|.|17|TRBD2
TGTGCCAGCAGCCGAGGACTAGCGGGCTTCTCCTACAATGAGCAGTTCTTC
CASSRGLAGFSYNEQFF
>TRBV25-1|TRBJ1-1|.|16|TRBD1
TGTGCCAGCAGTGAACACAGGGGAGGGGATGACACTGAAGCTTTCTTT
CASSEHRGGDDTEAFF
>TRBV6-1|TRBJ2-6|.|14|.
TGTGCCAGCAGTGAAGCAGAGTGGGCCAACGTCCTGACTTTC
CASSEAEWANVLTF
>TRBV6-1|TRBJ2-3|.|14|.
TGTGCCAGCAGTGTCCGACAGGCCACAGATACGCAGTATTTT
CASSVRQATDTQYF
>TRBV5-1|TRBJ2-5|.|17|.
TGCGCCAGCAGCTTGGGACGACGGAGGATGGGGCAAGAGACCCAGTACTTC
CASSLGRRRMGQETQYF
>TRBV7-9|TRBJ2-7|.|15|TRBD1
TGTGCCAGCAGCTTAAGAGAGACAGGGTGGTACGAGCAGTACTTC
CASSLRETGWYEQYF
>TRBV20-1|TRBJ2-5|.|11|.
TGCAGTGAGCTACGACGGGAGACCCAGTACTTC
CSELRRETQYF
>TRBV7-9|TRBJ2-3|.|16|TRBD2
TGTGCCAGCAGCTTCCGACTAGCGGGAGACACAGATACGCAGTATTTT
CASSFRLAGDTDTQYF
>TRBV4-1|TRBJ2-7|.|17|TRBD2
TGCGCCAGCAGCCTCAGACTAGCGGGAGATTACTCCTACGAGCAGTACTTC
CASSLRLAGDYSYEQYF
>TRBV7-9|TRBJ2-3|.|17|.
TGTGCCAGCAGCCAGAGATCAGTCCCTCAACCCACAGATACGCAGTATTTT
CASSQRSVPQPTDTQYF
>TRBV5-6|TRBJ2-3|.|13|.
TGTGCCAGCAGCTTGGTGGCGGGAAATACGCAGTATTTT
CASSLVAGNTQYF
>TRBV2|TRBJ2-7|.|14|TRBD1
TGTGCCAGCAGTGAGGGACAGGGCCCGGGGGAGCAGTACTTC
CASSEGQGPGEQYF
>TRBV28|TRBJ1-2|.|14|.
TGTGCCAGCAGTGCTGGGGGCAGTAACTATGGCTACACCTTC
CASSAGGSNYGYTF
>TRBV28|TRBJ2-7|.|14|TRBD2
TGTGCCAGCAGTTTACCGGGAGGGCCGGGCGAGCAGTACTTC
CASSLPGGPGEQYF
>TRBV9|TRBJ1-3|.|15|.
TGTGCCAGCAGCCCGAATGTTTTGTCCGGAAACACCATATATTTT
CASSPNVLSGNTIYF
>TRBV4-3|TRBJ2-7|.|15|TRBD2
TGCGCCAGCAGCATGCGGGGGACTCCCACCTCCGAGCAGTACTTC
CASSMRGTPTSEQYF
>TRBV7-2|TRBJ2-3|.|16|TRBD2
TGTGCCAGCAGCCCCGGACTAGCGGGGTACACAGATACGCAGTATTTT
CASSPGLAGYTDTQYF
>TRBV4-1|TRBJ2-3|.|17|.
TGCGCCAGCAGCCAAGAGCGTAGGGACTTTAGCACAGATACGCAGTATTTT
CASSQERRDFSTDTQYF
>TRBV15|TRBJ1-4|.|16|TRBD1
TGTGCCACCAGCAGAGGGGACAGGGACAAGTCTGAAAAACTGTTTTTT
CATSRGDRDKSEKLFF
>TRBV18|TRBJ2-1|.|15|.
TGTGCCAGCTCACCGAAGGGTCCAGGGGACAATGAGCAGTTCTTC
CASSPKGPGDNEQFF
>TRBV7-8|TRBJ2-7|.|14|.
TGTGCCAGCAGCTTAGCTGGTCGAAGCTACGAGCAGTACTTC
CASSLAGRSYEQYF
>TRBV15|TRBJ2-7|.|11|.
TGTGCCACCAGGTCTTCCTACGAGCAGTACTTC
CATRSSYEQYF
>TRBV19|TRBJ2-2|.|14|TRBD2
TGTGCCAGTAGTATAGCGGGAGGGCCGGGGGAGCTGTTTTTT
CASSIAGGPGELFF
>TRBV7-8|TRBJ1-4|.|13|.
TGTGCCAGCAGTTCGGGACCGCGGGAAAAACTGTTTTTT
CASSSGPREKLFF
>TRBV5-5|TRBJ2-2|.|14|.
TGTGCCAGCAGCTTCCCAGGGGGGACCGGGGAGCTGTTTTTT
CASSFPGGTGELFF
>TRBV5-1|TRBJ1-5|.|13|.
TGCGCCAGCAGAGGGACCCCGGATGGGCCCCAGCATTTT
CASRGTPDGPQHF
>TRBV28|TRBJ2-7|.|14|TRBD1
TGTGCCAGCAGTCCAGGGGGACAGGGTTACGAGCAGTACTTC
CASSPGGQGYEQYF
>TRBV27|TRBJ2-1|.|15|TRBD2
TGTGCCAGCAGCGGGGGAGCGGGAGGTCGGAATGAGCAGTTCTTC
CASSGGAGGRNEQFF
>TRBV7-6|TRBJ2-7|.|16|.
TGTGCCAGCAGTGACGGTTTCGGTCTCCCCCTTAACGAGCAGTACTTC
CASSDGFGLPLNEQYF
>TRBV2|TRBJ2-7|.|14|.
TGTGCCAGCAGCCACCCCCAGGGTTCCTCGGTCGTTTACTTC
CASSHPQGSSVVYF
>TRBV28|TRBJ1-1|.|14|TRBD1
TGTGCCAGCAGACAACGGGACAGGGTAACTGAAGCTTTCTTT
CASRQRDRVTEAFF
>TRBV9|TRBJ2-5|.|15|TRBD2
TGTGCCAGCAGCGTAGCGGGAGGGCCGCGGGAGACCCAGTACTTC
CASSVAGGPRETQYF
>TRBV9|TRBJ2-1|.|21|TRBD2
TGTGCCAGCAGCGTAGCTACGACTAGCGGGAGTTTACGGGGCTCCTACAATGAGCAGTTCTTC
CASSVATTSGSLRGSYNEQFF